The 18 T cell receptor beta chains listed next were all sequenced from one sample in a study of cytomegalovirus exposure and HLA in healthy donors. PCR employed 60 Vbeta and 13 Jbeta primers. Measured with immunoSEQ multiplex PCR; TCRdb has only the in-frame clones, and not every one. The sample lists some 140,000 clones; roughly 79% were seen once. Input material: PBMCs. These receptors originate from a woman aged 18 to 35 in good health and CMV-seronegative.

CDR3 amino acids: CAWRGSQGEQYF. In DNA form, the CDR3 reads TGTGCCTGGAGGGGATCACAGGGAGAGCAGTACTTC. V gene TRBV30 combines with J gene TRBJ2-7, with D possibly being TRBD1 (6 bases). The CDR3 sequence is 12 residues long. Germline assignment: CDR1 GTSNPN and CDR2 SVGIG (reference sequence). Between the trimmed V and J ends, which lost 3 bases and 7 bases, there was a span of 13 bases.

The chain couples TRBV11-2 to TRBJ2-2; TRBD2 matches at 10 bases. Germline V gene lookup returns CDR1 SGHAT and CDR2 FQNNGV. This CDR3 region has 17 residues. Unmatched junction bases numbered 6, after V lost 1 base and J lost 4 bases. CDR3 sequence (DNA): TGTGCCAGCAGCTTAGCTCTAGCGGGAGTTGGCACCGGGGAGCTGTTTTTT. Translated: CASSLALAGVGTGELFF.

The table lists this clone with a few counts. The chain employs TRBV9 and TRBJ1-4; possible D gene TRBD1, 6 bases. Germline CDR1 and CDR2: SGDLS and YYNGEE. The V end lost 2 bases, the J end lost 8 bases, and 10 bases lay between the germline ends. The CDR3 spans 13 residues. CDR3 sequence reads: CASSVGDREKLFF. Written as DNA, the CDR3 is TGTGCCAGCAGCGTCGGCGACAGGGAAAAACTGTTTTTT.

This chain joins TRBV6-5 and TRBJ2-7; D might be TRBD1 (7 bases). V dropped 11 bases and J dropped 3 bases, with 14 bases sitting between them. Germline V gene sequence: CDR1 MNHEY, CDR2 SVGAGI. This CDR3 has 12 residues. The DNA for the CDR3 is TGTGCCTCCGCGGGACAGTTCTACGAGCAGTACTTC. It yields the protein CASAGQFYEQYF.

The chain employs TRBV19 and TRBJ1-5, with 7 bases fitting TRBD1. The germline V gene encodes CDR1 LNHDA and CDR2 SQIVND (reference sequence). The CDR3 totals 16 residues. J gave up 1 base and V 5 bases, and 8 bases lay outside the gene matches. The CDR3 region is CASSLPRGQSNQPQHF. The CDR3 DNA follows: TGTGCCAGTAGTTTACCAAGGGGGCAAAGCAATCAGCCCCAGCATTTT.

J is TRBJ1-2 and V is TRBV30; D perhaps matches TRBD1 (6 bases). V lost 1 base and J 4 bases, leaving 13 bases between the germline ends. This CDR3 has 14 residues. From germline, CDR1 is GTSNPN and CDR2 SVGIG (reference sequence). The CDR3 protein is CAWSAPPDSYGYTF. The CDR3 DNA reads TGTGCCTGGAGTGCCCCTCCGGACAGCTATGGCTACACCTTC.

The genes are TRBV18 and TRBJ1-1; D is ambiguous. Germline lookup yields CDR1 KGHSH and CDR2 LQKENI. V lost 0 bases and J 10 bases, leaving 15 bases between the germline ends. The CDR3 sequence is 14 residues long. This CDR3 is CASSPPESLSGAFF. CDR3 DNA: TGTGCCAGCTCACCACCGGAAAGCCTATCGGGAGCTTTCTTT.

The rearrangement uses TRBV30 and TRBJ2-7, with D tentatively TRBD1 (6 bases). The V gene lost 3 bases and the J gene lost 7 bases, with 19 bases spanning the gap. The CDR3 has 14 amino acids. Germline V gene lookup returns CDR1 GTSNPN and CDR2 SVGIG (reference sequence). The DNA of the CDR3 is TGTGCCTGGAGGAGAGGGGGTCTAAGTTTAGAGCAGTACTTC. It translates to CAWRRGGLSLEQYF.

The V gene is TRBV7-2, the J gene TRBJ2-7; D is uncertain. CDR1 SGHTA and CDR2 FQGNSA come from the germline V gene. The V end was cut by 4 bases, the J end by 4 bases, with 17 bases between. The CDR3 has 15 amino acids. CDR3 residues: CASSSLTDPTYEQYF. The CDR3 nucleotides read TGTGCCAGCAGCTCTCTCACTGATCCCACGTACGAGCAGTACTTC. The entire variable domain, with the rest obtained from reference TRBV7-2 and TRBJ2-7, is as follows: GAGVSQSPSNKVTEKGKDVELRCDPISGHTALYWYRQSLGQGLEFLIYFQGNSAPDKSGLPSDRFSAERTGGSVSTLTIQRTQQEDSAVYLCASSSLTDPTYEQYFGPGTRLTVT.

This chain links TRBV7-9 with TRBJ2-1; TRBD2 matches 8 bases. Germline assignment: CDR1 SEHNR and CDR2 FQNEAQ (reference sequence). This CDR3 region has 13 residues. V gave up 3 bases and J gave up 7 bases; unmatched junction bases: 2. This CDR3 is CASSFSGANEQFF. The CDR3 DNA reads TGTGCCAGCAGCTTTAGCGGGGCGAATGAGCAGTTCTTC.

This chain uses TRBV25-1 with TRBJ2-4; 10 bases are shared with TRBD1. Trimming took 2 bases from V and 6 from J; bases not matched to a gene: 4. Germline V CDR1 and CDR2: MGHDK, SYGVNS. The length of the CDR3 is 15 residues. CDR3 amino acids: CASSEPGQGRNIQYF. CDR3 in DNA: TGTGCCAGCAGTGAACCGGGACAGGGGCGAAACATTCAGTACTTC.

J is TRBJ2-7 and V is TRBV7-6; 12 bases align to TRBD2. The germline V gene encodes CDR1 SGHVS and CDR2 FNYEAQ. This CDR3 comprises 15 residues. V shed 5 bases and J 4 bases; nucleotides not matched to a gene: 6. CDR3 protein: CASSRLAGGEYEQYF. As DNA, the CDR3 is TGTGCCAGCAGCCGGCTAGCGGGAGGGGAATACGAGCAGTACTTC.

The rearrangement uses TRBV19 and TRBJ1-2; 8 nucleotides align to TRBD1. Germline CDR1 reads LNHDA; CDR2 reads SQIVND (reference sequence). With V trimmed by 0 bases and J by 3 bases, 9 bases remained unmatched. The CDR3 spans 17 residues. CDR3 residues: CASSIERAGGRHYGYTF. The CDR3 region has the DNA TGTGCCAGTAGTATAGAAAGGGCAGGGGGCAGGCACTATGGCTACACCTTC.

The J gene is TRBJ2-7, the V gene TRBV4-1, with a possible D match to TRBD2 (5 bases). This CDR3 contains 14 residues. CDR1 is MGHRA, CDR2 YSYEKL, per germline. The V and J ends lost 0 bases and 2 bases respectively, with 8 bases between them. The CDR3 nucleotides are TGCGCCAGCAGCCAAGATGAGGGCCCCTACGAGCAGTACTTC. It translates to CASSQDEGPYEQYF.

This clone has a handful of counts. The V gene is TRBV19, the J gene TRBJ1-2, with a tentative D call TRBD1 (5 bases). The CDR3 sequence is 13 residues long. Germline CDR1 and CDR2: LNHDA and SQIVND (reference sequence). V lost 3 bases, J lost 8 bases, and 13 bases lay in between. CDR3 in DNA: TGTGCCAGTAGTATGTCCAGGGAGGGAGGCTACACCTTC. The encoded protein is CASSMSREGGYTF.

The chain has TRBV11-2 and TRBJ2-3; 7 bases match TRBD2. Germline-derived CDR1 and CDR2 are SGHAT and FQNNGV. J gave up 5 bases and V 5 bases, and 13 bases lay outside the gene matches. The CDR3 has 16 amino acids. The CDR3 loop is CASSPRWGGDGDTQYF. In DNA, the CDR3 is TGTGCCAGCAGCCCACGGTGGGGGGGAGATGGAGATACGCAGTATTTT. Based on the CDR3 plus reference TRBV11-2 and TRBJ2-3, the full variable domain is EAGVAQSPRYKIIEKRQSVAFWCNPISGHATLYWYQQILGQGPKLLIQFQNNGVVDDSQLPKDRFSAERLKGVDSTLKIQPAKLEDSAVYLCASSPRWGGDGDTQYFGPGTRLTVL.

This clone was seen once. This sequence joins TRBV19 and TRBJ1-1; 7 bases are a match to TRBD1. The trim removed 2 bases at V and 0 bases at J, leaving 6 bases unmatched. The V gene's germline CDR1 is LNHDA and CDR2 SQIVND (reference sequence). The CDR3 extends over 16 amino acids. The CDR3 spells CASSIRGPQVNTEAFF. DNA for the CDR3: TGTGCCAGTAGTATAAGGGGGCCGCAGGTGAACACTGAAGCTTTCTTT.

The V and J genes are TRBV19 and TRBJ1-1, with TRBD1 matching over 7 bases. This CDR3 spans 12 amino acids. Germline V gene lookup returns CDR1 LNHDA and CDR2 SQIVND (reference sequence). The V segment lost 4 bases and the J segment 7 bases; nucleotides outside the gene matches: 3. The CDR3 nucleotides read TGTGCCAGTAGTAACAGGGGAGGTGAAGCTTTCTTT. This sequence encodes CASSNRGGEAFF.